Below, one T cell receptor (beta chain) is given with its context. From the PCR reads, TCRdb called clonotypes with MiXCR, one entry per CDR3 protein. The sample has 19,000 or so distinct CDR3 sequences; about 46% are singletons. These data belong to a study of tumor-infiltrating lymphocytes in oesophageal squamous cell carcinoma. V was clipped by 5 bases and J by 7 bases; unmatched bases: 13. Germline CDR1 is SGHAT and CDR2 is FQNNGV. The CDR3 is made up of 15 amino acids. The sequence derives from a female donor with esophageal squamous cell carcinoma. The source material was normal esophageal tissue next to the tumor. The gene calls are TRBV11-2 and TRBJ2-7, with 8 bases fitting TRBD2. The CDR3 loop reads CASSATSGFNDEQYF. DNA for the CDR3: TGTGCCAGCAGCGCAACTAGCGGTTTTAACGATGAGCAGTACTTC.